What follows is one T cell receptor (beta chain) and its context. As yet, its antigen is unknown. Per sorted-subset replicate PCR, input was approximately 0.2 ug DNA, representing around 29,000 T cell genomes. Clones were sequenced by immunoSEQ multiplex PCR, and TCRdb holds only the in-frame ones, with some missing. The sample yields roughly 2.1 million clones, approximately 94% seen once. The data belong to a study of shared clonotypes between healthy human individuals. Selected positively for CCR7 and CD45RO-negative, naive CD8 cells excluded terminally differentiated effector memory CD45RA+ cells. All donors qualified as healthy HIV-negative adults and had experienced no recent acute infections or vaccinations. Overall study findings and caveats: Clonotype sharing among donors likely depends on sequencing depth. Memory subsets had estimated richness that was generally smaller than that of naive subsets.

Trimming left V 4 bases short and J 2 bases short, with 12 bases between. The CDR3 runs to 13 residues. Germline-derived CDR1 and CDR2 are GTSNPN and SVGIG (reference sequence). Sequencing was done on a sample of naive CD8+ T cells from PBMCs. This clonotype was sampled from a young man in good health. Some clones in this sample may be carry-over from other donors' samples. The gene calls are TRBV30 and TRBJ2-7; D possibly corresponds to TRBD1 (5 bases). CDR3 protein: CAWTPDSPYEQYF. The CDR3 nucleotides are TGTGCCTGGACCCCCGACAGTCCCTACGAGCAGTACTTC.